Following are 10 T cell receptor beta chains from one sample sequenced in a study of cytomegalovirus exposure and HLA in healthy donors. PCR amplification relied on 60 Vbeta primers (plus 13 Jbeta primers). Profiled with immunoSEQ multiplex PCR; TCRdb holds only in-frame clones, not every one. The data contain fewer than 180,000 clones, roughly 63% of them singletons. Sample: PBMCs. These receptor sequences come from a woman between 55 and 75 years old in good health and CMV-seropositive.

This clone was counted once. V is TRBV11-2 and J is TRBJ2-3, with D uncertain. Per the germline V gene, CDR1 is SGHAT and CDR2 is FQNNGV. Trimming stripped 3 bases from V and 1 base from J, with 17 bases between. This CDR3 is built from 17 residues. The CDR3: CASSFTRLLPGTDTQYF. The CDR3 nucleotides are TGTGCCAGCAGCTTCACCCGACTCTTGCCGGGCACAGATACGCAGTATTTT.

CDR3 DNA: TGCAGCGTTCCTGGACAGGGGGCCCACTACGAGCAGTACTTC. It codes for CSVPGQGAHYEQYF. This chain connects TRBV29-1 to TRBJ2-7; 11 positions match TRBD1. Germline trimming cut 5 bases from V and 3 bases from J; bases unmatched to any gene: 6. The CDR3 has 14 residues. Germline V lookup: CDR1 SQVTM, CDR2 ANQGSEA.

The V and J genes are TRBV15 and TRBJ1-4; D is perhaps TRBD1 (5 bases). The V end lost 10 bases, the J end lost 0 bases, and 15 bases lay between the germline ends. CDR1 and CDR2 from the germline V gene are LNHNV and YYDKDF (reference sequence). This CDR3 has 15 amino acids. The CDR3 loop reads CASPHRFSTNEKLFF. CDR3 in DNA: TGTGCCAGCCCTCACAGGTTTTCAACTAATGAAAAACTGTTTTTT.

This chain uses TRBV4-1 with TRBJ2-7; D not certain. From germline, CDR1 is MGHRA and CDR2 YSYEKL. This CDR3 contains 14 residues. Trimming stripped 3 bases from V and 5 bases from J, with 14 bases between. As DNA, the CDR3 is TGCGCCAGCAGCCACACGACGGGTACTCACGAGCAGTACTTC. Protein: CASSHTTGTHEQYF.

The table lists this clone with a few counts. The chain links TRBV7-9 to TRBJ2-2; 9 bases match TRBD1. The trim removed 5 bases at V and 7 bases at J, leaving 5 bases unmatched. Germline V gives CDR1 SEHNR, CDR2 FQNEAQ (reference sequence). CDR3 length equals 14 residues. The CDR3 region is CASSKQGAGGELFF. The DNA for the CDR3 is TGTGCCAGCAGCAAACAGGGGGCTGGCGGGGAGCTGTTTTTT.

This sequence joins TRBV28 and TRBJ1-1, with D possibly TRBD1 on 6 matching bases. Trimming took 1 base from V and 1 from J, leaving 10 bases between them. This CDR3 contains 15 residues. Germline V CDR1 and CDR2: MDHEN, SYDVKM. The CDR3 region is CASSLFGQQNTEAFF. CDR3 bases: TGTGCCAGCAGTTTATTTGGACAGCAGAACACTGAAGCTTTCTTT.

In this sample, this clone turned up a few times. This sequence joins TRBV19 and TRBJ1-1; 8 nucleotides line up with TRBD1. Germline lookup yields CDR1 LNHDA and CDR2 SQIVND (reference sequence). The trim removed 5 bases at V and 8 bases at J, leaving 7 bases unmatched. The CDR3 extends over 13 amino acids. CDR3 DNA: TGTGCCAGTAGTGACCGGACAGGGTTAGAAGCTTTCTTT. It specifies CASSDRTGLEAFF.

This chain connects TRBV27 to TRBJ1-2, with D possibly TRBD1 on 5 matching bases. The V end lost 3 bases, the J end lost 8 bases, and 16 bases lay between the germline ends. Germline V CDR1 and CDR2: MNHEY, SMNVEV (reference sequence). The CDR3 runs to 14 residues. The CDR3 DNA reads TGTGCCAGCAGTTTTAGGGAGGGGTTAGGAGGCTACACCTTC. This sequence encodes CASSFREGLGGYTF.

This chain connects TRBV6-5 to TRBJ1-2; 7 positions agree with TRBD1. Germline assignment: CDR1 MNHEY and CDR2 SVGAGI. The CDR3 has 15 residues. The ends lost 6 bases at V and 7 bases at J; junction bases unmatched: 14. The CDR3 bases are TGTGCCAGCAGACCGTTGACAGGGCGGTCTCCTGGCTACACCTTC. Protein: CASRPLTGRSPGYTF.

This sequence joins TRBV2 and TRBJ2-4; TRBD2 agrees at 14 bases. The CDR3 covers 16 residues. V shed 6 bases and J 6 bases; nucleotides not matched to a gene: 7. Per the germline V gene, CDR1 is SNHLY and CDR2 is FYNNEI. CDR3 DNA: TGTGCCAGCAGGGGGGGACTAGCGGGAGTGGGAAACATTCAGTACTTC. It translates to CASRGGLAGVGNIQYF.